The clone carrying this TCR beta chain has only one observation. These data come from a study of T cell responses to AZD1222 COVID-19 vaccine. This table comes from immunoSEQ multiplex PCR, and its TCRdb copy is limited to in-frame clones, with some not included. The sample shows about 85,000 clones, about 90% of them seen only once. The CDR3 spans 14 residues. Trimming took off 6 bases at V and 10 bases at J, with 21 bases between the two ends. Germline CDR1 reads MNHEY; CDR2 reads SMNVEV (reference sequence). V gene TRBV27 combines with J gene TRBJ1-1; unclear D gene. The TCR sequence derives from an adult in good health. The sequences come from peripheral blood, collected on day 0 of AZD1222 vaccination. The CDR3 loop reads CASRKIGAVQTAFF. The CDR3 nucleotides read TGTGCCAGCAGAAAGATAGGCGCCGTTCAGACAGCTTTCTTT.